Shown below are 19 T cell receptor beta chains from a single sample sequenced in a study of blood T cell repertoires in COVID-19. Clones were read by immunoSEQ multiplex PCR, and TCRdb kept only the in-frame ones, dropping some. The data hold about 100,000 clones, with approximately 93% observed a single time. Specimen: peripheral blood. These TCRs come from a man aged 60 to 69 with acute or convalescent COVID-19.

V usage is TRBV5-1 and J usage is TRBJ2-1; TRBD1 might be the D (6 bases). With 3 bases removed from V and 7 bases from J, the gap between germline ends came to 20 bases. The CDR3 spans 16 residues. The germline V gene encodes CDR1 SGHRS and CDR2 YFSETQ. CDR3 loop: CASSSGQNKPFNEQFF. The CDR3 DNA sequence: TGCGCCAGCAGCTCCGGACAGAATAAACCATTTAATGAGCAGTTCTTC. The full variable domain, its missing parts supplied by reference TRBV5-1 and TRBJ2-1, is KAGVTQTPRYLIKTRGQQVTLSCSPISGHRSVSWYQQTPGQGLQFLFEYFSETQRNKGNFPGRFSGRQFSNSRSEMNVSTLELGDSALYLCASSSGQNKPFNEQFFGPGTRLTVL.

The genes are TRBV5-1 and TRBJ2-5; 10 positions match TRBD2. V lost 4 bases and J lost 5; bases outside the gene matches: 14. The CDR3 runs to 17 residues. Per the germline V gene, CDR1 is SGHRS and CDR2 is YFSETQ. This CDR3 reads CASSPRLAGGTSETQYF. The CDR3 DNA is TGCGCCAGCAGCCCCCGTTTAGCGGGAGGAACTTCGGAGACCCAGTACTTC.

This chain's CDR3 is CASSSVFGTTTNEKLFF. CDR3 nucleotide sequence: TGTGCCAGCAGTTCAGTATTCGGGACAACAACTAATGAAAAACTGTTTTTT. This rearrangement joins TRBV28 to TRBJ1-4; TRBD1 is a possible D gene (6 bases). CDR3 size: 17 residues. V shed 4 bases and J shed 0 bases, with 15 bases lying between them. Germline V gene sequence: CDR1 MDHEN, CDR2 SYDVKM.

This rearrangement joins TRBV5-1 to TRBJ2-3; D may be TRBD1 (5 bases). From germline, CDR1 is SGHRS and CDR2 YFSETQ. The CDR3 is 14 residues long. V gave up 0 bases and J gave up 4 bases, with 9 bases separating them. Written as DNA, the CDR3 is TGCGCCAGCAGCTTGGAAGGGGTATCAGATACGCAGTATTTT. Translation gives CASSLEGVSDTQYF.

V and J are TRBV2 and TRBJ2-6; D gene uncertain. V lost 5 bases and J 4 bases, leaving 3 bases between the germline ends. The CDR3 covers 12 residues. Germline CDR1 reads SNHLY; CDR2 reads FYNNEI. The CDR3 sequence: CASSQGANVLTF. The CDR3 DNA follows: TGTGCCAGCAGTCAGGGGGCCAACGTCCTGACTTTC. Complete variable domain (other parts from reference TRBV2 and TRBJ2-6): EPEVTQTPSHQVTQMGQEVILRCVPISNHLYFYWYRQILGQKVEFLVSFYNNEISEKSEIFDDQFSVERPDGSNFTLKIRSTKLEDSAMYFCASSQGANVLTFGAGSRLTVL.

J is TRBJ1-3 and V is TRBV11-2; 12 nucleotides align to TRBD1. V shed 6 bases and J 3 bases; nucleotides not matched to a gene: 9. CDR1 SGHAT and CDR2 FQNNGV come from the germline V gene. The CDR3 sequence is 17 residues long. CDR3 protein: CASRPLGQGAGGNTIYF. Here the CDR3 DNA reads TGTGCCAGCAGACCCTTGGGACAGGGGGCAGGTGGAAACACCATATATTTT.

This clone was detected only once. V usage is TRBV4-2 and J usage is TRBJ2-5; no reliable D call. Germline CDR1 and CDR2: LGHNA and YNFKEQ. CDR3 length: 13 residues. V lost 2 bases and J 7 bases, leaving 11 bases between the germline ends. The CDR3 here is CASSQSGWRTQYF. CDR3 DNA sequence: TGTGCCAGCAGCCAATCTGGGTGGAGGACCCAGTACTTC.

The chain is built from TRBV9 and TRBJ1-1; D not resolved. Germline loops: CDR1 SGDLS, CDR2 YYNGEE. The CDR3 runs to 13 residues. Trimming left V 0 bases short and J 6 bases short, with 9 bases between. CDR3 sequence reads: CASSVDTGSEAFF. CDR3 bases: TGTGCCAGCAGCGTAGATACGGGTTCTGAAGCTTTCTTT.

The chain carries TRBV7-8 and TRBJ1-3; D might be TRBD1 (5 bases). Germline V gene lookup returns CDR1 SGHVS and CDR2 FQNEAQ. V lost 5 bases and J lost 2, with 16 bases in between. The CDR3 sequence is 16 residues long. CDR3 sequence: CASSPARIGAGNTIYF. CDR3 bases: TGTGCCAGCAGCCCGGCCAGGATAGGGGCTGGAAACACCATATATTTT.

The chain has TRBV5-1 and TRBJ2-1; 9 nucleotides agree with TRBD2. Germline loops: CDR1 SGHRS, CDR2 YFSETQ. V gave up 4 bases and J gave up 8 bases; unmatched junction bases: 10. The CDR3 extends over 15 amino acids. This CDR3 reads CASSPGLARWYEQFF. CDR3 coding DNA: TGCGCCAGCAGCCCGGGACTAGCCCGTTGGTATGAGCAGTTCTTC.

The CDR3 bases are TGTGCCAGCAGCTCCGTGAGCAAGAGCTCCTACGAGCAGTACTTC. Amino acids: CASSSVSKSSYEQYF. The V and J genes are TRBV7-9 and TRBJ2-7, with no clear D. CDR1 is SEHNR and CDR2 is FQNEAQ in the germline V gene (reference sequence). V dropped 4 bases and J dropped 0 bases, with 13 bases sitting between them. The CDR3 loop spans 15 amino acids.

The rearrangement uses TRBV2 and TRBJ1-1, with D perhaps TRBD1 (5 bases). V dropped 8 bases and J dropped 1 base, with 11 bases sitting between them. This CDR3 has 13 residues. CDR1 and CDR2 from the germline V gene are SNHLY and FYNNEI. The CDR3 nucleotides are TGTGCCAGCGCCGTACAGGCGAACACTGAAGCTTTCTTT. Its protein is CASAVQANTEAFF.

The chain couples TRBV27 to TRBJ2-1; possibly TRBD1 for D (6 bases). The CDR3 has 15 residues. Germline V gene lookup returns CDR1 MNHEY and CDR2 SMNVEV (reference sequence). The germline V and J ends were trimmed by 6 bases and 1 base, with 13 bases remaining between them. The CDR3 reads CASSLRDTSYNEQFF. CDR3 DNA sequence: TGTGCCAGCAGCCTCCGGGACACGTCCTACAATGAGCAGTTCTTC.

The chain couples TRBV25-1 to TRBJ1-5; 9 bases are shared with TRBD1. V trimming: 5 bases; J trimming: 11 bases; junction bases outside the gene matches: 10. CDR1 and CDR2 from the germline V gene are MGHDK and SYGVNS. This CDR3 has 14 amino acids. CDR3 protein: CASSPRTGTGSQHF. In DNA, the CDR3 is TGTGCCAGCAGTCCCCGTACCGGGACAGGGTCCCAGCATTTT.

The V and J genes are TRBV10-1 and TRBJ1-2; D unclear. Germline CDR1 is WNHNN and CDR2 is SYGVQD (reference sequence). This CDR3 comprises 14 residues. V lost 3 bases and J lost 2, with 10 bases in between. CDR3 sequence (DNA): TGCGCCAGCAGTGACCCTCCTTTAAACTATGGCTACACCTTC. This sequence encodes CASSDPPLNYGYTF.

The chain couples TRBV27 to TRBJ2-3; D possibly corresponds to TRBD2 (5 bases). V lost 6 bases and J 6 bases, leaving 7 bases between the germline ends. The CDR3 runs 11 residues. CDR1 is MNHEY and CDR2 is SMNVEV in the germline V gene (reference sequence). CDR3 amino acids: CASRSGDTQYF. Written as DNA, the CDR3 is TGTGCCAGCAGATCGGGGGATACGCAGTATTTT.

V usage is TRBV19 and J usage is TRBJ1-1; TRBD1 matches at 9 bases. J lost 3 bases, V lost 5 bases, and 1 base had no gene match. The CDR3 runs to 13 residues. Germline assignment: CDR1 LNHDA and CDR2 SQIVND (reference sequence). The CDR3 DNA is TGTGCCAGTAGTCGGGACAGGGACACTGAAGCTTTCTTT. This translates into CASSRDRDTEAFF.

The genes are TRBV6-5 and TRBJ1-5, with D unresolved. The CDR3 spans 14 residues. Trimming removed 10 bases from V and 1 base from J, with 14 bases in between. In germline, CDR1 is MNHEY, CDR2 SVGAGI. The CDR3 coding sequence is TGTGCCATCCTGGGTGAGGCCAGCAATCAGCCCCAGCATTTT. Translated: CAILGEASNQPQHF.

V is TRBV27 and J is TRBJ2-7; 11 positions match TRBD1. V lost 5 bases to trimming and J lost 3 bases; unmatched junction nucleotides: 3. This CDR3 spans 14 amino acids. Germline V lookup: CDR1 MNHEY, CDR2 SMNVEV (reference sequence). CDR3 in amino acids: CASSRDRGNYEQYF. Written as DNA, the CDR3 is TGTGCCAGCAGTCGGGACAGGGGGAACTACGAGCAGTACTTC.